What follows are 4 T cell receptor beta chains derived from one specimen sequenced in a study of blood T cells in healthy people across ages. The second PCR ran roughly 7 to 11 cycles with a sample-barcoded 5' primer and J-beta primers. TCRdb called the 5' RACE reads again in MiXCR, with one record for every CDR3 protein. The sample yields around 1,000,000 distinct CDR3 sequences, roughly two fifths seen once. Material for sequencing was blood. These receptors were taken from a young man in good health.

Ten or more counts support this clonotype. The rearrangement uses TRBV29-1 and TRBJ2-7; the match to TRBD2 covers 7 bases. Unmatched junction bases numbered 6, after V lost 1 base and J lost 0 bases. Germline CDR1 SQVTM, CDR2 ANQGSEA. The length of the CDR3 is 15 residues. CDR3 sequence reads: CSVEGLAASSYEQYF. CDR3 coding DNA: TGCAGCGTTGAAGGCCTAGCGGCGAGCTCCTACGAGCAGTACTTC.

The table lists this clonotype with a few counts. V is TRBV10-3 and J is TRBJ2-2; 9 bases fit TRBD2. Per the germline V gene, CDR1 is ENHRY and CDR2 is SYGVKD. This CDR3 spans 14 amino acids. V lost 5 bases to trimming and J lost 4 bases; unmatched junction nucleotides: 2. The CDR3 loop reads CAISLAGSTGELFF. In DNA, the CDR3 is TGTGCCATCAGTCTAGCGGGGTCCACCGGGGAGCTGTTTTTT.

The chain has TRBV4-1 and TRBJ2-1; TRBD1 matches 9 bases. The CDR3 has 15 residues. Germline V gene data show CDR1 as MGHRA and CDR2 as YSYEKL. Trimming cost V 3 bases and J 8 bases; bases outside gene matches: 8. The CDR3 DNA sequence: TGCGCCAGCAGCCACCGGGGACAGGGTTTCGATGAGCAGTTCTTC. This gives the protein CASSHRGQGFDEQFF.

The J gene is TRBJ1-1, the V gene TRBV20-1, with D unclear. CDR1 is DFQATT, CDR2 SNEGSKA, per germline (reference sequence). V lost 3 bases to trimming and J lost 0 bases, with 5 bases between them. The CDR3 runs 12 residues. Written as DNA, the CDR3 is TGCAGTGCTAGGGAATTGAACACTGAAGCTTTCTTT. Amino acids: CSARELNTEAFF.